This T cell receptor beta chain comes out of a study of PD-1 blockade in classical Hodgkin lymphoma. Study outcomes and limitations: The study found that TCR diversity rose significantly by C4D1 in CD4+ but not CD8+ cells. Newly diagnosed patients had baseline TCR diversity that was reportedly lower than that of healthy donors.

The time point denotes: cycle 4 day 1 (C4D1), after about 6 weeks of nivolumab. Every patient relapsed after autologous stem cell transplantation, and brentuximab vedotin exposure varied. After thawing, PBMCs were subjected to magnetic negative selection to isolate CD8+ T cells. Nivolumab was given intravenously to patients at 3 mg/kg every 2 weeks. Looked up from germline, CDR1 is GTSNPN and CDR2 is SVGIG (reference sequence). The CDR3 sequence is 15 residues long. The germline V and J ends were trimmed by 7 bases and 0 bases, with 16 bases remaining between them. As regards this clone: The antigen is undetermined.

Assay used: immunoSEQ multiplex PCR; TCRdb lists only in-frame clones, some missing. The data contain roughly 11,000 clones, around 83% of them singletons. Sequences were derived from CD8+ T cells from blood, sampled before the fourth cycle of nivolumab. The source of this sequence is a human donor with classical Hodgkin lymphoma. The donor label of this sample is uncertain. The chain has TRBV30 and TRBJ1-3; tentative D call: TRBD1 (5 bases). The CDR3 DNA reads TGTGCCTCCAGGGAGAGGACGGCCTCTGGAAACACCATATATTTT. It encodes CASRERTASGNTIYF.